This paragraph covers one T cell receptor beta chain sequence. Germline trimming cut 0 bases from V and 5 bases from J; bases unmatched to any gene: 6. Germline V gene sequence: CDR1 KGHDR, CDR2 SFDVKD. The CDR3 is 16 amino acids. The record originates from a study of blood T cell repertoires in COVID-19. Study summary: From the United States, Italy and Spain came samples of acute and convalescent COVID-19. PBMCs, B-cell-depleted T cells, or T cells provided the cDNA or gDNA that made up the material.

Original handling: Reference gene primer amplification gave nucleated cell count estimates. This table comes from immunoSEQ multiplex PCR, and its TCRdb copy is limited to in-frame clones, with some not included. Clone size and the V and J calls come from that table; the DNA yielded D and trimming. Among tens of thousands of clones listed, about three quarters were seen once. Sequenced: peripheral blood. The chain links TRBV24-1 to TRBJ2-3; 8 nucleotides line up with TRBD2. The clonotype originates from a human donor in a cohort sampled during active COVID-19. CDR3 coding DNA: TGTGCCACCAGTGATTTGCTGGCGGGGGGAGTAGATACGCAGTATTTT. It encodes CATSDLLAGGVDTQYF.